Below, 2 T cell receptor beta chains from the same sample are listed, as sequenced in a study of cytomegalovirus exposure and HLA in healthy donors. PCR involved 60 Vbeta and 13 Jbeta primers. Assay: immunoSEQ multiplex PCR; the TCRdb copy retains only in-frame clones and omits some. Counted here are around 170,000 clones, more than 60% occurring once; the ten biggest clones make up around 7%. The sequenced sample consisted of PBMCs. All receptors derive from a woman aged 40 to 50 in good health and CMV-seropositive.

V and J are TRBV6-1 and TRBJ1-2, with a tentative D call TRBD1 (6 bases). The CDR3 is 16 amino acids. CDR1 and CDR2 from the germline V gene are MNHNS and SASEGT. Trimming pared 1 base from V and 10 bases from J, leaving 22 bases between. CDR3 bases: TGTGCCAGCAGTGAAGTTGGACCGAGGGCAGGGGCTGTCTACACCTTC. It yields the protein CASSEVGPRAGAVYTF.

J is TRBJ2-7 and V is TRBV7-9, with a weak D call TRBD1 (5 bases). The CDR3 is 12 amino acids. Germline lookup yields CDR1 SEHNR and CDR2 FQNEAQ (reference sequence). Trimming stripped 5 bases from V and 6 bases from J, with 11 bases between. The CDR3 nucleotides are TGTGCCAGCAGCCAGGACATCACCGAGCAGTACTTC. Translated, it gives CASSQDITEQYF.